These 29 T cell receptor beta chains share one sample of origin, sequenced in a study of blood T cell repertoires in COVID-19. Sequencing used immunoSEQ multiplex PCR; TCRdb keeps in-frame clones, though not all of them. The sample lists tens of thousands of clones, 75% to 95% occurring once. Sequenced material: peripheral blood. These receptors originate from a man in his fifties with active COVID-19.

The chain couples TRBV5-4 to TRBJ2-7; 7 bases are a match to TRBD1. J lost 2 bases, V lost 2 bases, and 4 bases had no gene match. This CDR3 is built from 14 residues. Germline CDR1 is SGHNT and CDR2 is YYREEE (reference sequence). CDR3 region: CASSLQGIPYEQYF. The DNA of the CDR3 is TGTGCCAGCAGCTTACAGGGGATTCCCTACGAGCAGTACTTC.

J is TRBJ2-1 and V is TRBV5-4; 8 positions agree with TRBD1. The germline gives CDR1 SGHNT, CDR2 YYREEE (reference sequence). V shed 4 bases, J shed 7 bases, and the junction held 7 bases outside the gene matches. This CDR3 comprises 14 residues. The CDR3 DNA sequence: TGTGCCAGCAGCCCGGGACAGGTGTTAAATGAGCAGTTCTTC. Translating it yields CASSPGQVLNEQFF.

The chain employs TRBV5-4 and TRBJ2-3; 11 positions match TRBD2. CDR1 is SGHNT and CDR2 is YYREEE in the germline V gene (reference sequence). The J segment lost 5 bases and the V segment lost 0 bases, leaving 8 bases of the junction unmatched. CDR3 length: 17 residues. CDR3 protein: CASSLGLAGGARDTQYF. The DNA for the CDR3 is TGTGCCAGCAGCTTGGGGCTAGCGGGGGGAGCCCGAGATACGCAGTATTTT.

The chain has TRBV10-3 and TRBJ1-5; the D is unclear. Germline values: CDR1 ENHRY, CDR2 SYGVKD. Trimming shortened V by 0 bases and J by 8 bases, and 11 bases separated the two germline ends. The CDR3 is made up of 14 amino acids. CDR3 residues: CAISESAGPEPQHF. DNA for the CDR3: TGTGCCATCAGTGAGTCTGCAGGTCCCGAGCCCCAGCATTTT.

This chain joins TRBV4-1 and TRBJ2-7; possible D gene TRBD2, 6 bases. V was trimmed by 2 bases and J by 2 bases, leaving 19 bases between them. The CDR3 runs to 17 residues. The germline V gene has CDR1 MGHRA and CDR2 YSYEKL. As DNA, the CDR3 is TGCGCCAGCAGCCAATACTTGGCAAGGTCGGGGGCCTACGAGCAGTACTTC. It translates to CASSQYLARSGAYEQYF.

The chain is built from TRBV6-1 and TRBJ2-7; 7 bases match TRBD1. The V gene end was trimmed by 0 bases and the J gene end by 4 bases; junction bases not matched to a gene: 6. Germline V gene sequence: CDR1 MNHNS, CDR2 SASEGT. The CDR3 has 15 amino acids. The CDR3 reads CASSEAGQRTYEQYF. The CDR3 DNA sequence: TGTGCCAGCAGTGAAGCGGGACAGAGGACTTACGAGCAGTACTTC.

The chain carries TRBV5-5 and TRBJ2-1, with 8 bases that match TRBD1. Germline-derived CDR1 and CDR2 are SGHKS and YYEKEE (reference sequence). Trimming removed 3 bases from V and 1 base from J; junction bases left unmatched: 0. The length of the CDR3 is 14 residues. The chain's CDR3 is CASSYRGSYNEQFF. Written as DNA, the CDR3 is TGTGCCAGCAGCTACAGGGGGTCCTACAATGAGCAGTTCTTC.

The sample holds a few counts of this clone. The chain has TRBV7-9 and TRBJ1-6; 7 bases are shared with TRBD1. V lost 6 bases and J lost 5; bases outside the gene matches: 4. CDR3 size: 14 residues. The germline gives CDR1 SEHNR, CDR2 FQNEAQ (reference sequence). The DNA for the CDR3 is TGTGCCAGCAGAGGGACAGATCATAATTCACCCCTCCACTTT. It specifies CASRGTDHNSPLHF.

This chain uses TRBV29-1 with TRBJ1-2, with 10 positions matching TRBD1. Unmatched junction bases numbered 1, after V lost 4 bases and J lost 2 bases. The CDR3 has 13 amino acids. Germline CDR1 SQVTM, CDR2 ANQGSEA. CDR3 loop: CSVATGGNYGYTF. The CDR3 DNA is TGCAGCGTTGCGACAGGGGGCAACTATGGCTACACCTTC. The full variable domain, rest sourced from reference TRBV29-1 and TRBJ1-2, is SAVISQKPSRDICQRGTSLTIQCQVDSQVTMMFWYRQQPGQSLTLIATANQGSEATYESGFVIDKFPISRPNLTFSTLTVSNMSPEDSSIYLCSVATGGNYGYTFGSGTRLTVV.

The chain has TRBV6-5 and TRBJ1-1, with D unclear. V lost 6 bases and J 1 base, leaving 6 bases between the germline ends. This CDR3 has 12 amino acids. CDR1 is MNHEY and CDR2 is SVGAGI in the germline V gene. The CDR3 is CASSRGNTEAFF. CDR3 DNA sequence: TGTGCCAGCAGCCGGGGGAACACTGAAGCTTTCTTT.

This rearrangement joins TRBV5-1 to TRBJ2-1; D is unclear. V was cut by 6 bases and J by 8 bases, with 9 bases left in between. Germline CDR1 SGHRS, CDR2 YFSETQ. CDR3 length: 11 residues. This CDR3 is CASTEHDEQFF. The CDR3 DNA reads TGCGCCAGCACCGAGCACGATGAGCAGTTCTTC. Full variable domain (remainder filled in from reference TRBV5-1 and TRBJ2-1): KAGVTQTPRYLIKTRGQQVTLSCSPISGHRSVSWYQQTPGQGLQFLFEYFSETQRNKGNFPGRFSGRQFSNSRSEMNVSTLELGDSALYLCASTEHDEQFFGPGTRLTVL.

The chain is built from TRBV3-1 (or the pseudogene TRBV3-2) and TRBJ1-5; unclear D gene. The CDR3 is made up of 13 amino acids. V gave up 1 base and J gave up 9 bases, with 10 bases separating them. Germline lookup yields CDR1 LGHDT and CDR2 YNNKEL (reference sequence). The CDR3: CASSQVRGRPQHF. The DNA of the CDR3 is TGTGCCAGCAGCCAAGTACGAGGGCGGCCCCAGCATTTT.

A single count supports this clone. The chain's CDR3 is CASSLGRQRGNTEAFF. As DNA, the CDR3 is TGTGCCAGCAGCTTAGGTAGACAGCGCGGGAACACTGAAGCTTTCTTT. The chain uses TRBV7-2 and TRBJ1-1; possibly TRBD1 for D (5 bases). Germline CDR1 SGHTA, CDR2 FQGNSA. V was shortened by 1 base and J by 1 base, with 13 bases between the two germline ends. The CDR3 consists of 16 residues.

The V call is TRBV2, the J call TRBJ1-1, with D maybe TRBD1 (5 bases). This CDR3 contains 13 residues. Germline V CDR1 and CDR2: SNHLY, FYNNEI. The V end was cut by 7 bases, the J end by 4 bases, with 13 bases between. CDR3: CASTRDWGTEAFF. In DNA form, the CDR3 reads TGTGCCAGCACCAGGGATTGGGGCACTGAAGCTTTCTTT.

CDR3 in amino acids: CASSPGTGSVYEQYF. CDR3 DNA: TGCGCCAGCAGCCCGGGGACAGGGAGTGTCTACGAGCAGTACTTC. The chain couples TRBV5-1 to TRBJ2-7; the match to TRBD1 covers 9 bases. The CDR3 covers 15 residues. Germline loops: CDR1 SGHRS, CDR2 YFSETQ. Trimming at V came to 4 bases and at J to 3 bases, leaving 8 bases not matched to a gene.

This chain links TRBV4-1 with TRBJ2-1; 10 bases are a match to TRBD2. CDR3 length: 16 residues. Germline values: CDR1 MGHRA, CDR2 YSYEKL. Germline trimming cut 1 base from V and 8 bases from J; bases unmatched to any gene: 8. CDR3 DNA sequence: TGCGCCAGCAGCCAAGTTGCAGCGGGGGGGCTTTATGAGCAGTTCTTC. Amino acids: CASSQVAAGGLYEQFF.

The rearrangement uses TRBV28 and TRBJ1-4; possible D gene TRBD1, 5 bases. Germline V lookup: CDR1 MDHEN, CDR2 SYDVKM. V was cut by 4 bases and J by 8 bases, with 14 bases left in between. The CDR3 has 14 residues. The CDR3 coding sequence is TGTGCCAGCAGTTGGGCAGGGCTCAGGGAAAAACTGTTTTTT. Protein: CASSWAGLREKLFF.

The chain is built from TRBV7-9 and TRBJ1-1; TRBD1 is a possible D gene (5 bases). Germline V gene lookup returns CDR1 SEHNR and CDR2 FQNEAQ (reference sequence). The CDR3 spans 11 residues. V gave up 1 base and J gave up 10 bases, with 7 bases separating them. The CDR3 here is CASSLVGGAFF. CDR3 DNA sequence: TGTGCCAGCAGCTTAGTGGGGGGAGCTTTCTTT.

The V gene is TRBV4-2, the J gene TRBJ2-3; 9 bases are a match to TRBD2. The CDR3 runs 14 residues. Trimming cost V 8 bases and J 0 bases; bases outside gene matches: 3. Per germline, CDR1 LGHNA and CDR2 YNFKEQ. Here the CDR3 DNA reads TGTGCCAGCCGTAGCGGGGGAAGCACAGATACGCAGTATTTT. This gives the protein CASRSGGSTDTQYF.

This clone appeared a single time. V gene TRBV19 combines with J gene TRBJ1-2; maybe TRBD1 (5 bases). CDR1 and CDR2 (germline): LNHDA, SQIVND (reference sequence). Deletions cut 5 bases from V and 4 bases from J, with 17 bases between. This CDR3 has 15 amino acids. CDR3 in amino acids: CASSALGYQGYGYTF. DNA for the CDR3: TGTGCCAGTAGTGCCCTCGGATACCAGGGCTATGGCTACACCTTC.

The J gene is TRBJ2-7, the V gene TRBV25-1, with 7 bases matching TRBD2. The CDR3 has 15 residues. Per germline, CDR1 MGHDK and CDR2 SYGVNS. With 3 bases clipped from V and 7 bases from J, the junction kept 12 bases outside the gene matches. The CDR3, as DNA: TGTGCCAGCAGTGATACCGGGACTATCATTCGGGAGCAGTACTTC. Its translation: CASSDTGTIIREQYF.

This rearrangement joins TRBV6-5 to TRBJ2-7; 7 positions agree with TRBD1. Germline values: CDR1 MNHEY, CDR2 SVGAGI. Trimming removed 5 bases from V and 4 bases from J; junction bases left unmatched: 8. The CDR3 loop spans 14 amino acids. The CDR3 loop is CASSRTGQAYEQYF. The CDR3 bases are TGTGCCAGCAGTCGAACCGGACAGGCGTACGAGCAGTACTTC.

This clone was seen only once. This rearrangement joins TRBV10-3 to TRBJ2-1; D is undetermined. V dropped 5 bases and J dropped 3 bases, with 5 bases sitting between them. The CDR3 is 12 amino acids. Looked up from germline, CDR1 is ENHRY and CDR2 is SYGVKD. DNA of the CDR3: TGTGCCATCAGTTCTGTCTACAATGAGCAGTTCTTC. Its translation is CAISSVYNEQFF.

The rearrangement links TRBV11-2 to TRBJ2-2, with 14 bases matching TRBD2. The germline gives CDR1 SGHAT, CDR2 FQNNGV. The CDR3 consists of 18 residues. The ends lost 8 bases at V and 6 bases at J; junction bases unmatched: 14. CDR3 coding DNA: TGTGCCAGCCGAAAGATAAGACTAGCGGGAGGGATGGCCGGGGAGCTGTTTTTT. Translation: CASRKIRLAGGMAGELFF.

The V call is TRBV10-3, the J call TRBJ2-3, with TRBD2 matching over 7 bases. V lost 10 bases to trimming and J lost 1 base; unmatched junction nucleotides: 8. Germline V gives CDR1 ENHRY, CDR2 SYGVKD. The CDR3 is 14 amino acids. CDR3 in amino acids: CATRGVAGTDTQYF. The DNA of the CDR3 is TGTGCCACCCGGGGGGTAGCTGGCACAGATACGCAGTATTTT.

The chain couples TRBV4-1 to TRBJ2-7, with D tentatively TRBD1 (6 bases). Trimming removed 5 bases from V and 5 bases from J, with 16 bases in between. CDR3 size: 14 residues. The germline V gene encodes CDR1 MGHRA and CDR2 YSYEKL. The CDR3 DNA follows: TGCGCCAGCAGCTGGGACACGGTCCTGGACGAGCAGTACTTC. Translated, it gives CASSWDTVLDEQYF.

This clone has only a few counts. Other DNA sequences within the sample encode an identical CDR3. For the CDR3, the DNA is TGCAGTGCTAGTCAGGGAACTAATCAGCCCCAGCATTTT. Its protein is CSASQGTNQPQHF. The chain combines TRBV20-1 with TRBJ1-5; the D gene is possibly TRBD1 (5 bases). CDR1 DFQATT and CDR2 SNEGSKA come from the germline V gene (reference sequence). The CDR3 contains 13 residues. Trimming took off 3 bases at V and 4 bases at J, with 10 bases between the two ends.

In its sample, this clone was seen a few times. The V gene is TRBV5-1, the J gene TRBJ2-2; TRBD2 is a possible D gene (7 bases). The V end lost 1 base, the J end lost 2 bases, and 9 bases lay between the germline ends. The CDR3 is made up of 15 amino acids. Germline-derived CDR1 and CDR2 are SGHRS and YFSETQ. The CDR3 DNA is TGCGCCAGCAGCTTGCCGGGGGGCAACACCGGGGAGCTGTTTTTT. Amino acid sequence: CASSLPGGNTGELFF.

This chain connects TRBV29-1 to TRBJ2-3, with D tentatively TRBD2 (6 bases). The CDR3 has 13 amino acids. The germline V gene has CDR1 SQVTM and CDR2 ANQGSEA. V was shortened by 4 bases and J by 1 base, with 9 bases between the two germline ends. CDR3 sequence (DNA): TGCAGCGTTGCGGAGGGGCGCACAGATACGCAGTATTTT. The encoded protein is CSVAEGRTDTQYF.